Each of the 9 T cell receptor beta chains below was sequenced from the same sample in a study of TIL therapy for anti-PD-1-resistant metastatic lung cancer. This sample's time point: pre-treatment sample, taken before nivolumab and TIL therapy. This was the immunoSEQ v3 assay. The method was immunoSEQ multiplex PCR; TCRdb's version includes in-frame clones alone and lacks a portion of them. The sample carries under 65,000 clones, roughly 77% recorded once. The sample was blood, taken at baseline. These receptors all come from a person between 25 and 80 years old with non-small cell lung cancer.

The chain links TRBV15 to TRBJ2-1, with unresolved D. The ends were cut back, 2 bases at V and 4 bases at J, with 6 bases in the middle. The CDR3 contains 13 residues. CDR1 LNHNV and CDR2 YYDKDF come from the germline V gene (reference sequence). The CDR3 here is CATSRSSYNEQFF. DNA of the CDR3: TGTGCCACCAGCAGAAGCAGTTACAATGAGCAGTTCTTC.

The V gene is TRBV7-9, the J gene TRBJ2-7; D is unclear. The germline V gene encodes CDR1 SEHNR and CDR2 FQNEAQ (reference sequence). Trimming shortened V by 2 bases and J by 5 bases, and 7 bases separated the two germline ends. The CDR3 has 12 amino acids. Here the CDR3 reads CASSLKVDEQYF. The CDR3 DNA is TGTGCCAGCAGCTTAAAAGTGGACGAGCAGTACTTC.

The chain links TRBV18 to TRBJ2-2; tentatively, D is TRBD1 (5 bases). Trimming took off 2 bases at V and 0 bases at J, with 13 bases between the two ends. The CDR3 loop spans 17 amino acids. Germline values: CDR1 KGHSH, CDR2 LQKENI. CDR3 sequence (DNA): TGTGCCAGCTCACCAAGGGGTGTGGTAGCGAACACCGGGGAGCTGTTTTTT. Protein: CASSPRGVVANTGELFF.

The chain links TRBV11-3 to TRBJ2-3; D not resolved. The V gene lost 5 bases and the J gene lost 2 bases, with 11 bases spanning the gap. CDR1 is SGHNT and CDR2 is YENEEA in the germline V gene. The CDR3 spans 14 residues. CDR3 loop: CASSLFGSTDTQYF. The CDR3 DNA follows: TGTGCCAGCAGCCTATTCGGCTCCACAGATACGCAGTATTTT.

A single count supports this clone. V is TRBV28 and J is TRBJ2-1; D is unclear. Trimming took 7 bases from V and 2 from J, leaving 12 bases between them. The germline gives CDR1 MDHEN, CDR2 SYDVKM. This CDR3 spans 14 amino acids. The CDR3 coding sequence is TGTGCCAGCACCAGCTTGTTGGCCTACAATGAGCAGTTCTTC. Amino acids: CASTSLLAYNEQFF.

The J gene is TRBJ2-2, the V gene TRBV5-8; D is ambiguous. There are 13 residues in the CDR3. The germline V gene encodes CDR1 SGHTS and CDR2 YDEGEE. V lost 2 bases to trimming and J lost 6 bases, with 8 bases between them. CDR3 DNA sequence: TGTGCCAGCAGCTTTAAGGGTCCCGGGGAGCTGTTTTTT. Translating it yields CASSFKGPGELFF.

The chain uses TRBV7-2 and TRBJ2-5, with D tentatively TRBD2 (6 bases). V dropped 7 bases and J dropped 6 bases, with 18 bases sitting between them. This CDR3 is built from 14 residues. Germline V CDR1 and CDR2: SGHTA, FQGNSA. The CDR3 here is CASILSGTAKTQYF. As DNA, the CDR3 is TGTGCCAGCATCCTTAGTGGGACTGCGAAGACCCAGTACTTC. The whole variable domain, filled in from reference TRBV7-2 and TRBJ2-5, reads GAGVSQSPSNKVTEKGKDVELRCDPISGHTALYWYRQSLGQGLEFLIYFQGNSAPDKSGLPSDRFSAERTGGSVSTLTIQRTQQEDSAVYLCASILSGTAKTQYFGPGTRLLVL.

The chain links TRBV9 to TRBJ2-2; 9 bases agree with TRBD2. The CDR3 totals 16 residues. CDR1 is SGDLS and CDR2 is YYNGEE in the germline V gene. V trimming: 2 bases; J trimming: 5 bases; junction bases outside the gene matches: 7. The CDR3 region has the DNA TGTGCCAGCAGCGTGTTAGCGGGAGTAGAAACCGGGGAGCTGTTTTTT. Translation gives CASSVLAGVETGELFF.

This sequence joins TRBV28 and TRBJ2-7, with D possibly TRBD1 on 5 matching bases. This CDR3 spans 16 amino acids. The V gene lost 5 bases and the J gene lost 0 bases, with 17 bases spanning the gap. CDR1 is MDHEN and CDR2 is SYDVKM in the germline V gene. CDR3 region: CASSRQTASTSYEQYF. The CDR3 DNA is TGTGCCAGCAGTCGACAGACAGCCTCAACCTCCTACGAGCAGTACTTC.